This T cell receptor (beta chain) was identified in a study of blood T cell repertoires in COVID-19. The wider study: The United States, Italy and Spain were the sources of the acute and convalescent COVID-19 samples. PBMCs, B-cell-depleted T cells, or T cells provided the cDNA or gDNA that made up the material.

The germline V gene encodes CDR1 SNHLY and CDR2 FYNNEI. This CDR3 is 16 amino acids long. J gave up 0 bases and V 3 bases, and 4 bases lay outside the gene matches. TCRdb's table, derived via immunoSEQ multiplex PCR, lists solely in-frame clones and lacks some. This table holds about 160,000 clones, about 88% found once. V and J are TRBV2 and TRBJ2-3, with 9 bases identical to TRBD2. Material for sequencing was peripheral blood. The source is a man aged 35 to 55 with acute or convalescent COVID-19. CDR3 protein: CASSEVAGVSTDTQYF. The CDR3 DNA is TGTGCCAGCAGTGAGGTAGCGGGGGTGAGCACAGATACGCAGTATTTT.